Below are 11 T cell receptor beta chains sequenced from a single sample in a study of CD8+ T cells in alopecia areata. Treatment here: oral pan-JAK inhibitor, 5-10 mg twice daily. Investigators isolated RNA and reverse transcribed it into cDNA to act as the sequencing template. Profiled with immunoSEQ multiplex PCR; TCRdb holds only in-frame clones, not every one. The profile shows 130,000 or so clones, around 87% of them singletons. The sequencing used CD8+ T cells sorted from blood, collected at week 4, from a patient treated with tofacitinib. These receptors originate from a human donor with alopecia areata.

This chain joins TRBV7-8 and TRBJ2-1; TRBD2 matches at 9 bases. The germline V gene has CDR1 SGHVS and CDR2 FQNEAQ. Trimming took 4 bases from V and 6 from J; bases not matched to a gene: 7. This CDR3 spans 15 amino acids. The CDR3 region is CASSSAVREGNEQFF. The DNA for the CDR3 is TGTGCCAGCAGCTCCGCTGTGCGGGAGGGCAATGAGCAGTTCTTC.

The genes are TRBV27 and TRBJ2-7, with 9 bases that match TRBD1. Germline lookup yields CDR1 MNHEY and CDR2 SMNVEV (reference sequence). After removal of 3 bases from V and 7 bases from J, the junction contained 13 bases not matched to a gene. The CDR3 is made up of 16 amino acids. CDR3 nucleotides: TGTGCCAGCAGTTTTCTACCGGGACAGGGCCTAGGGGAGCAGTACTTC. Protein: CASSFLPGQGLGEQYF.

The chain joins TRBV29-1 to TRBJ2-2; tentatively, D is TRBD1 (6 bases). CDR1 is SQVTM and CDR2 is ANQGSEA in the germline V gene. The CDR3 consists of 14 residues. V was clipped by 4 bases and J by 6 bases, with 15 bases between them. CDR3 protein: CSVAQGWVAGELFF. The DNA of the CDR3 is TGCAGCGTTGCACAGGGTTGGGTCGCCGGGGAGCTGTTTTTT.

The chain combines TRBV2 with TRBJ2-1; 8 bases are a match to TRBD2. From germline, CDR1 is SNHLY and CDR2 FYNNEI. This CDR3 has 13 amino acids. V was clipped by 7 bases and J by 6 bases; unmatched bases: 5. The CDR3 DNA sequence: TGTGCCAGCATTTTAGCGGGATCCAATGAGCAGTTCTTC. Its translation: CASILAGSNEQFF.

The J gene is TRBJ2-1, the V gene TRBV2, with D possibly matching TRBD2 (6 bases). In germline, CDR1 is SNHLY, CDR2 FYNNEI. CDR3 length equals 15 residues. Deletions cut 5 bases from V and 0 bases from J, with 11 bases between. CDR3 nucleotides: TGTGCCAGCAGTCTTAGCGGTACCTCCTACAATGAGCAGTTCTTC. Amino acids: CASSLSGTSYNEQFF.

The chain uses TRBV6-1 and TRBJ2-2; weak D call: TRBD1 (6 bases). CDR3 length: 14 amino acids. V was pared by 6 bases and J by 4 bases, with 12 bases between. Germline V gene lookup returns CDR1 MNHNS and CDR2 SASEGT. The CDR3 protein is CASSLRDTTGELFF. In nucleotides, the CDR3 is TGTGCCAGCAGCCTCCGGGACACCACCGGGGAGCTGTTTTTT.

A few counts support this clone. V usage is TRBV19 and J usage is TRBJ2-1; 10 bases agree with TRBD2. CDR1 and CDR2 from the germline V gene are LNHDA and SQIVND (reference sequence). The CDR3 length is 19 residues. After removal of 2 bases from V and 0 bases from J, the junction contained 10 bases not matched to a gene. CDR3 protein: CASSITVLAGLSSYNEQFF. In DNA form, the CDR3 reads TGTGCCAGTAGTATAACAGTACTAGCGGGGCTAAGCTCCTACAATGAGCAGTTCTTC.

The V gene is TRBV4-1, the J gene TRBJ2-7, with 7 bases matching TRBD1. CDR1 MGHRA and CDR2 YSYEKL come from the germline V gene. Germline trimming cut 1 base from V and 0 bases from J; bases unmatched to any gene: 9. CDR3 length equals 17 residues. As DNA, the CDR3 is TGCGCCAGCAGCCAAGTTCCCGGGACAGCGAGCTCCTACGAGCAGTACTTC. Its translation is CASSQVPGTASSYEQYF.

The J gene is TRBJ2-7, the V gene TRBV4-1; 9 bases map to TRBD1. From germline, CDR1 is MGHRA and CDR2 YSYEKL. Trimming took 4 bases from V and 5 from J; bases not matched to a gene: 15. The CDR3 runs 17 residues. Here the CDR3 reads CASSRVPTGTGTDEQYF. The DNA for the CDR3 is TGCGCCAGCAGCCGTGTTCCTACCGGGACAGGGACCGACGAGCAGTACTTC.

This clone has only one observation. The chain has TRBV11-2 and TRBJ2-5, with D maybe TRBD1 (5 bases). Trimming cost V 3 bases and J 7 bases, with 12 bases left between them. Germline CDR1 is SGHAT and CDR2 is FQNNGV. The CDR3 has 13 residues. The CDR3 reads CASSFPPQGTQYF. CDR3 nucleotide sequence: TGTGCCAGCAGCTTCCCACCCCAGGGGACCCAGTACTTC.

Written as DNA, the CDR3 is TGTGCCAGTAGTATGCTGGGGGCGATCGAAATGAACACTGAAGCTTTCTTT. This encodes CASSMLGAIEMNTEAFF. The chain has TRBV19 and TRBJ1-1, with D perhaps matching TRBD1 (6 bases). V was pared by 3 bases and J by 0 bases, with 17 bases between. This CDR3 has 17 amino acids. From germline, CDR1 is LNHDA and CDR2 SQIVND (reference sequence).